This entry concerns a single T cell receptor (beta chain). Ages ranged from about 18 to 89 years, with residence in some 25 US areas. Donors in Cohort 3 counted as recovered after two negative PCRs, clearance, or symptom resolution. The data stem from a study of blood T cell repertoires in COVID-19. Source study methods: Counts of nucleated cells, estimated from reference gene primer amplification, were obtained. Clones were read by immunoSEQ multiplex PCR, and TCRdb kept only the in-frame ones, dropping some. V and J calls plus clone size are reproduced from that table; the DNA served to infer D and trimming. The table lists some 420,000 clones, around 89% of them singletons. This TCR derives from a man aged 30-40 years who had recovered from COVID-19. Sequenced: PBMCs or T cells enriched from blood (not recorded which).

CDR3 nucleotides: TGTGCCAGCAGTTACCGGACTGTGGGCACTGAAGCTTTCTTT. It translates to CASSYRTVGTEAFF. V and J are TRBV6-5 and TRBJ1-1; D is unclear. The V and J ends lost 2 bases and 4 bases respectively, with 11 bases between them. Germline V gene sequence: CDR1 MNHEY, CDR2 SVGAGI. There are 14 residues in the CDR3.